A selection of T cell receptor beta chains follows, all from one sample in a study of glioma-infiltrating T cells. TCRdb used MiXCR to reprocess the multiplex PCR reads, holding one entry per CDR3 protein. The sample contains more than 110,000 distinct CDR3 sequences, more than 35% of which appear only once. Source material: glioma tissue, nonneoplastic brain tissue, or PBMCs (not recorded which). These receptors came from a human donor with low-grade glioma or glioblastoma, undergoing nonglioma brain surgery, or in good health (not recorded which). CDR3s include the opening cysteine and the closing phenylalanine or tryptophan. Each record gives: clone size, D gene, V gene, J gene, CDR3 protein, CDR3 DNA. The D gene is left open where the match is weak. Clone size is not always given. Where it is, it says once, few, many or a class for expanded clones.

size: NA; D: TRBD2; V: TRBV6-1; J: TRBJ2-3; CDR3: CASSPTSVSTDTQYF; DNA: TGTGCCAGCAGTCCGACTAGCGTCAGCACAGATACGCAGTATTTT
size: few; D: TRBD1; V: TRBV12-3/TRBV12-4; J: TRBJ2-5; CDR3: CASSQHYRGETQYF; DNA: TGTGCCAGCAGCCAACACTACAGGGGTGAGACCCAGTACTTC
size: NA; D: NA; V: TRBV14; J: TRBJ2-1; CDR3: CASSQGPGEQFF; DNA: TGTGCCAGCAGCCAAGGTCCCGGTGAGCAGTTCTTC
size: few; D: TRBD1; V: TRBV7-2; J: TRBJ1-1; CDR3: CASSSYRGMNTEAFF; DNA: TGTGCCAGCAGCTCCTACAGGGGGATGAACACTGAAGCTTTCTTT
size: NA; D: NA; V: TRBV19; J: TRBJ1-5; CDR3: CASSLRSTASNQPQHF; DNA: TGTGCCAGTAGTCTCCGATCGACAGCGAGCAATCAGCCCCAGCATTTT
size: many; D: NA; V: TRBV6-1; J: TRBJ1-1; CDR3: CASSQGLAEAFF; DNA: TGTGCCAGCAGTCAGGGTCTAGCTGAAGCTTTCTTT
size: NA; D: NA; V: TRBV11-2; J: TRBJ2-5; CDR3: CASSLGSTGETQYF; DNA: TGTGCCAGCAGCTTAGGAAGCACGGGAGAGACCCAGTACTTC
size: NA; D: TRBD1; V: TRBV19; J: TRBJ1-1; CDR3: CASAQGAEAFF; DNA: TGTGCCAGCGCACAGGGGGCTGAAGCTTTCTTT
size: NA; D: TRBD1; V: TRBV10-3; J: TRBJ1-1; CDR3: CAISGAGGLNTGAFF; DNA: TGTGCCATCAGTGGGGCAGGGGGTTTGAACACTGGAGCTTTCTTT
size: few; D: NA; V: TRBV6-1; J: TRBJ1-2; CDR3: CASSEPDRSYGYTF; DNA: TGTGCCAGCAGTGAACCTGACAGGTCCTATGGCTACACCTTC
size: NA; D: NA; V: TRBV18; J: TRBJ2-1; CDR3: CASSPPGPFYNEQFF; DNA: TGTGCCAGCTCACCACCCGGACCGTTCTACAATGAGCAGTTCTTC
size: NA; D: NA; V: TRBV7-2; J: TRBJ1-6; CDR3: CASSQDVVSPQVTPLHF; DNA: TGCGCCAGCAGCCAAGATGTAGTCTCGCCTCAGGTGACACCCCTCCACTTT
size: many; D: NA; V: TRBV20-1; J: TRBJ1-1; CDR3: CSAEAARAEAFF; DNA: TGCAGTGCAGAAGCGGCTCGGGCTGAAGCTTTCTTT
size: many; D: NA; V: TRBV25-1; J: TRBJ1-5; CDR3: CASSDRSNQPQHF; DNA: TGTGCCAGCAGTGACAGGAGCAATCAGCCCCAGCATTTT
size: NA; D: TRBD1; V: TRBV15; J: TRBJ2-3; CDR3: CATSGDRVRVGDTQYF; DNA: TGTGCCACCAGCGGAGACAGGGTCCGGGTGGGAGATACGCAGTATTTT
size: few; D: NA; V: TRBV20-1; J: TRBJ2-3; CDR3: CSARDPQLLTDTQYF; DNA: TGCAGTGCTAGAGATCCTCAACTCCTCACAGATACGCAGTATTTT
size: NA; D: TRBD1; V: TRBV7-9; J: TRBJ2-5; CDR3: CASSIDRGKETQYF; DNA: TGTGCCAGCAGCATCGACAGGGGGAAAGAGACCCAGTACTTC
size: NA; D: NA; V: TRBV6-5; J: TRBJ2-7; CDR3: CASSYSRTQAYEQYF; DNA: TGTGCCAGCAGTTACTCGAGGACCCAAGCATACGAGCAGTACTTC
size: NA; D: NA; V: TRBV4-3; J: TRBJ1-1; CDR3: CASSQDGQGGTEAFF; DNA: TGCGCCAGCAGCCAAGATGGGCAGGGAGGCACTGAAGCTTTCTTT
size: NA; D: NA; V: TRBV7-3; J: TRBJ2-7; CDR3: CASSNGYEQYF; DNA: TGTGCCAGCAGCAACGGTTACGAGCAGTACTTC
size: NA; D: NA; V: TRBV14; J: TRBJ2-3; CDR3: CASSPLEGPSDTQYF; DNA: TGTGCCAGCAGCCCGCTCGAAGGCCCGAGCGATACGCAGTATTTT
size: many; D: NA; V: TRBV6-2/TRBV6-3; J: TRBJ1-5; CDR3: CASSYVDTAGSQHF; DNA: TGTGCCAGCAGTTACGTAGACACCGCGGGGTCCCAGCATTTT
size: NA; D: NA; V: TRBV4-1; J: TRBJ1-1; CDR3: CASSQEAQDYTEAFF; DNA: TGCGCCAGCAGCCAAGAGGCACAGGACTACACTGAAGCTTTCTTT
size: few; D: NA; V: TRBV7-2; J: TRBJ2-4; CDR3: CASSRPGNIQYF; DNA: TGTGCCAGCAGCCGTCCCGGAAACATTCAGTACTTC
size: few; D: TRBD1; V: TRBV7-2; J: TRBJ2-7; CDR3: CASSPGTGEIYEQYF; DNA: TGTGCCAGCAGTCCCGGGACAGGGGAAATCTACGAGCAGTACTTC
size: few; D: NA; V: TRBV4-2; J: TRBJ1-1; CDR3: CASSQVSGGAKGEAFF; DNA: TGTGCCAGCAGCCAAGTATCCGGGGGCGCGAAGGGTGAAGCTTTCTTT
size: NA; D: TRBD1; V: TRBV6-2/TRBV6-3; J: TRBJ1-4; CDR3: CASTHRGKTNEKLFF; DNA: TGTGCCAGCACGCACAGGGGTAAGACTAATGAAAAACTGTTTTTT
size: NA; D: TRBD1; V: TRBV28; J: TRBJ1-1; CDR3: CASSTGQPLQAFF; DNA: TGTGCCAGCAGCACGGGACAGCCTCTTCAAGCTTTCTTT
size: few; D: NA; V: TRBV28; J: TRBJ1-5; CDR3: CASGRRMDQPQHF; DNA: TGTGCCAGCGGACGGCGGATGGATCAGCCCCAGCATTTT
size: NA; D: TRBD2; V: TRBV6-2/TRBV6-3; J: TRBJ2-1; CDR3: CASSYGTTRVTDEQFF; DNA: TGTGCCAGCAGTTACGGGACTACCCGGGTTACTGATGAGCAGTTCTTC
size: NA; D: NA; V: TRBV10-3; J: TRBJ2-2; CDR3: CAISESGPQAGELFF; DNA: TGTGCCATCAGTGAGTCGGGACCCCAGGCCGGGGAGCTGTTTTTT
size: few; D: NA; V: TRBV18; J: TRBJ2-3; CDR3: CASSPEEPTTDTQYF; DNA: TGTGCCAGCTCACCAGAGGAGCCAACCACAGATACGCAGTATTTT
size: NA; D: NA; V: TRBV6-1; J: TRBJ2-7; CDR3: CASSEVRGDSSYEQYF; DNA: TGTGCCAGCAGTGAAGTCCGGGGGGACAGCTCCTACGAGCAGTACTTC
size: NA; D: NA; V: TRBV28; J: TRBJ1-5; CDR3: CASSSLGTGDQPQHF; DNA: TGTGCCAGCAGTTCGCTGGGCACAGGCGATCAGCCCCAGCATTTT
size: few; D: NA; V: TRBV2; J: TRBJ1-5; CDR3: CASSGEGGEDQPQHF; DNA: TGTGCCAGCAGTGGGGAAGGGGGTGAGGATCAGCCCCAGCATTTT
size: NA; D: NA; V: TRBV2; J: TRBJ1-2; CDR3: CASKAENYGYTF; DNA: TGTGCCAGCAAGGCGGAAAACTATGGCTACACCTTC
size: NA; D: NA; V: TRBV3-1; J: TRBJ2-1; CDR3: CASSQDLSTGHNEQFF; DNA: TGTGCCAGCAGCCAAGATTTGTCGACAGGCCACAATGAGCAGTTCTTC
size: many; D: NA; V: TRBV7-2; J: TRBJ2-5; CDR3: CASSSGYVETQYF; DNA: TGTGCCAGCAGCTCCGGTTATGTAGAGACCCAGTACTTC
size: NA; D: NA; V: TRBV20-1; J: TRBJ1-5; CDR3: CSAKIQGNQPQHF; DNA: TGCAGTGCCAAAATACAGGGTAATCAGCCCCAGCATTTT
size: NA; D: NA; V: TRBV19; J: TRBJ1-2; CDR3: CATHGGSGYGYTF; DNA: TGTGCCACCCACGGGGGGAGCGGCTATGGCTACACCTTC
size: NA; D: NA; V: TRBV20-1; J: TRBJ2-1; CDR3: CSPRGSRDEQFF; DNA: TGCAGTCCGAGGGGGAGTAGGGATGAGCAGTTCTTC
size: NA; D: NA; V: TRBV10-3; J: TRBJ1-1; CDR3: CAISGGQNTEAFF; DNA: TGTGCCATCAGTGGGGGACAGAACACTGAAGCTTTCTTT
size: many; D: NA; V: TRBV7-2; J: TRBJ1-1; CDR3: CASSSDRNTEAFF; DNA: TGTGCCAGCAGCTCCGACAGGAACACTGAAGCTTTCTTT
size: NA; D: NA; V: TRBV24-1; J: TRBJ2-5; CDR3: CATSDKVTSSETQYF; DNA: TGTGCCACCAGTGATAAAGTCACTAGCTCGGAGACCCAGTACTTC
size: NA; D: NA; V: TRBV28; J: TRBJ1-2; CDR3: CASSFKGGYTF; DNA: TGTGCCAGCAGTTTTAAGGGTGGCTACACCTTC
size: few; D: NA; V: TRBV20-1; J: TRBJ2-7; CDR3: CSAFRDNEQYF; DNA: TGCAGTGCTTTCCGGGACAACGAGCAGTACTTC
size: NA; D: NA; V: TRBV6-1; J: TRBJ1-2; CDR3: CASSSAGKGGYGYTF; DNA: TGTGCCAGCAGTTCTGCAGGGAAGGGAGGCTATGGCTACACCTTC
size: few; D: NA; V: TRBV6-1; J: TRBJ2-5; CDR3: CASSPGAGQETQYF; DNA: TGTGCCAGCAGCCCCGGGGCAGGCCAAGAGACCCAGTACTTC
size: few; D: TRBD1; V: TRBV5-1; J: TRBJ2-7; CDR3: CASSFGQDREQYF; DNA: TGCGCCAGCAGCTTCGGACAGGACCGCGAGCAGTACTTC
size: NA; D: NA; V: TRBV2; J: TRBJ1-5; CDR3: CASSQDPGEWTQHF; DNA: TGTGCCAGCAGTCAGGACCCCGGCGAATGGACCCAGCATTTT
size: NA; D: NA; V: TRBV2; J: TRBJ2-7; CDR3: CASSEALGFEQYF; DNA: TGTGCCAGCAGTGAAGCGCTGGGGTTCGAGCAGTACTTC
size: NA; D: NA; V: TRBV19; J: TRBJ1-5; CDR3: CASSRGGPGNQPQHF; DNA: TGTGCCAGTAGCCGGGGGGGGCCGGGGAATCAGCCCCAGCATTTT
size: NA; D: NA; V: TRBV10-2; J: TRBJ1-1; CDR3: CASSEVRGTEAFF; DNA: TGCGCCAGCAGTGAGGTCAGGGGCACTGAAGCTTTCTTT
size: NA; D: TRBD1; V: TRBV6-1; J: TRBJ2-3; CDR3: CASINIGQGADTQYF; DNA: TGTGCCAGCATAAATATAGGACAGGGCGCAGATACGCAGTATTTT
size: NA; D: NA; V: TRBV27; J: TRBJ1-6; CDR3: CASRGGRNSPLHF; DNA: TGTGCCAGCCGAGGGGGTAGGAATTCACCCCTCCACTTT